This T cell receptor beta chain was found in a study of blood T cell repertoires in COVID-19. TCRdb's copy holds only in-frame clones and misses some; the assay was immunoSEQ multiplex PCR. The sample lists around 150,000 clones, 82% occurring once. The CDR3 consists of 15 residues. Between the trimmed V and J ends, which lost 3 bases and 4 bases, there was a span of 12 bases. Germline V gene sequence: CDR1 MNHEY, CDR2 SMNVEV (reference sequence). This receptor was taken from a woman in her forties with COVID-19, enrolled during active disease. What was sequenced was peripheral blood. The chain couples TRBV27 to TRBJ2-2, with a weak D call TRBD2 (6 bases). This CDR3 is CASSFRPEGTGELFF. The CDR3 nucleotides are TGTGCCAGCAGTTTCCGCCCGGAGGGCACCGGGGAGCTGTTTTTT.